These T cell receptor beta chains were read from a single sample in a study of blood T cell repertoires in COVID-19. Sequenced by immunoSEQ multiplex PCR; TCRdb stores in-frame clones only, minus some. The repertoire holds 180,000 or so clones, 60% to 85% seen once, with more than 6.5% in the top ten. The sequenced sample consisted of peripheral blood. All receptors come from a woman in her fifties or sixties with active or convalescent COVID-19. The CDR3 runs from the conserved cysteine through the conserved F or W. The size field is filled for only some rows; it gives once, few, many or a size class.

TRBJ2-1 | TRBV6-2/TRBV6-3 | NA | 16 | CASSPGTSGRTGEQFF
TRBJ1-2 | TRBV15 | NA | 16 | CATSRGRDGKDYGYTF
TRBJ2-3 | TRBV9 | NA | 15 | CASSIGQGRTDTQYF
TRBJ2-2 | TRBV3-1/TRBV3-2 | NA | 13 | CASSLRGTGELFF
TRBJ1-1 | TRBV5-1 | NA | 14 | CASSLVTSNTEAFF
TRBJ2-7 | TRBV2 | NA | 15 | CASSHGQGSSYEQYF
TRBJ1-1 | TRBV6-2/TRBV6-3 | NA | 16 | CASSYRTGALNTEAFF
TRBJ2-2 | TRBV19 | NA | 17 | CASSLGGFGQGSGELFF
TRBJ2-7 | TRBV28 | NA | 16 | CASRTGGTGGSYEQYF
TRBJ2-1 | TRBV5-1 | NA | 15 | CASSLIGGSYNEQFF
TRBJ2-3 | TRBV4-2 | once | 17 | CASSQDTSGASTDTQYF
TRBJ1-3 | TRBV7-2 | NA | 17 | CASSPTTVLYSGNTIYF
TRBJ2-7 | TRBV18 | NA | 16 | CASSPGQRGAPYEQYF
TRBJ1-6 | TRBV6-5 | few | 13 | CASSYRGGSPLHF
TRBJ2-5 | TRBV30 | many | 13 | CAWSQTAKRTQYF
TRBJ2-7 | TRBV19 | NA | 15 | CASSHGGAGTYEQYF
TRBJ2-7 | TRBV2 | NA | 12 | CATRPETYEQYF
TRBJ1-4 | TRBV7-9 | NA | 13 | CASSLEPDEKLFF
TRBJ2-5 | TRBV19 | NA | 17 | CASSISTGPLFGETQYF
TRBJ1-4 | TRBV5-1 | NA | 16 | CASSQLQGATNEKLFF
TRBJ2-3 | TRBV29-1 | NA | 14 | CSVDPSGVEDTQYF
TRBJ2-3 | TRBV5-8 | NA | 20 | CASSSPVSVEASGSTDTQYF
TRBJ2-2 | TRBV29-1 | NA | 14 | CSSTLTGGTGELFF
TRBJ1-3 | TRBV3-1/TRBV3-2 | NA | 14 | CASSQGSSGNTIYF
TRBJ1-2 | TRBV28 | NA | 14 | CASSSSPLNYGYTF
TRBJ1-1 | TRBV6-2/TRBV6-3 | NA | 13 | CASSYTTGAEAFF
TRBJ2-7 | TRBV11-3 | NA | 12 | CASSLEGSEQYF
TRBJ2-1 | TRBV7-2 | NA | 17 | CASSTQAGGPPYNEQFF
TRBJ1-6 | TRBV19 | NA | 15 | CASRRQGSDNSPLHF
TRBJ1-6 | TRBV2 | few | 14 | CASRAEGARSPLHF
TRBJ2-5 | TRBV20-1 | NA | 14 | CSASERGGQETQYF
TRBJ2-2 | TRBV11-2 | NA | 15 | CASSPDRVPTGELFF
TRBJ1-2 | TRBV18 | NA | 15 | CASSPSGHSTMGYTF
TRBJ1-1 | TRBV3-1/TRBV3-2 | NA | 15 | CASSLPQGAGTEAFF
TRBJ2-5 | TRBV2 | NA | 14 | CASSDGATQETQYF
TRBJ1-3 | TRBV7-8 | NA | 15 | CASSYDRSSGNTIYF
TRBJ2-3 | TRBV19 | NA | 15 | CASSRQGILSDTQYF
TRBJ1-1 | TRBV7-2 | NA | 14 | CASSSDSMNTEAFF
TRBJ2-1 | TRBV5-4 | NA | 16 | CASSWPGTSGYNEQFF
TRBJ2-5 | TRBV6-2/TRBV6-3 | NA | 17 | CASSYAAGGPQRETQYF
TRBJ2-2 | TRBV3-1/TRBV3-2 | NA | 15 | CASSQVTENTGELFF